This T cell receptor beta chain was observed in a study of blood T cell repertoires in COVID-19. Study at large: Donors in the United States, Italy and Spain gave samples during acute or convalescent COVID-19. T cells, B-cell-depleted T cells, or PBMCs provided the cDNA or gDNA that served as material.

This CDR3 is 15 amino acids long. In germline, CDR1 is LGHNA, CDR2 YSLEER. The V and J ends lost 0 bases and 8 bases, in that order; junction bases with no gene match: 6. Original methodology: By means of reference gene primer amplification, nucleated cell counts were estimated. Generated by immunoSEQ multiplex PCR, the TCRdb table keeps only in-frame clones and is missing some. The V and J calls and clone size come from that table; D and trimming were worked out from the DNA. The sample includes some 350,000 clones, more than 75% of them seen just once. The sequencing input was peripheral blood. This TCR was sampled from a woman between 18 and 29 years old who had recovered from COVID-19. The chain has TRBV4-3 and TRBJ2-1, with 8 bases identical to TRBD1. The CDR3 sequence: CASSQDRTGWDEQFF. CDR3 in DNA: TGCGCCAGCAGCCAAGACCGGACAGGGTGGGATGAGCAGTTCTTC.